The 29 T cell receptor beta chains below were found in one sample sequenced in a study of tumor-infiltrating lymphocytes in glioblastoma multiforme. TCR beta libraries were built from RNA through three nested multiplex PCR rounds using modified ARM-PCR. TCRdb re-analysed the multiplex PCR reads in MiXCR, keeping a single row per CDR3 protein. The sample has 15,000 to 20,000 distinct CDR3 sequences; 65% to 80% are singletons. Sequencing was carried out using peripheral blood. The origin of the receptors is a male donor with glioblastoma.

The genes are TRBV11-2 and TRBJ2-7, with D tentatively TRBD2 (6 bases). CDR3 length equals 12 residues. The V end lost 8 bases, the J end lost 3 bases, and 11 bases lay between the germline ends. CDR1 is SGHAT, CDR2 FQNNGV, per germline. The chain's CDR3 is CASRGFDYEQYF. The CDR3 region has the DNA TGTGCCAGCCGGGGGTTCGACTACGAGCAGTACTTC.

This rearrangement joins TRBV7-8 to TRBJ2-2; tentative D call: TRBD1 (6 bases). V dropped 1 base and J dropped 5 bases, with 11 bases sitting between them. CDR1 and CDR2 (germline): SGHVS, FQNEAQ. The CDR3 totals 15 residues. The CDR3 protein is CASSLGTALTGELFF. The CDR3 coding sequence is TGTGCCAGCAGCTTAGGGACAGCCCTTACCGGGGAGCTGTTTTTT.

By share, this clonotype ranks as large. The chain recombines TRBV11-2 with TRBJ2-2; a weak D match, TRBD1 (6 bases). The CDR3 totals 15 residues. Trimming took off 4 bases at V and 3 bases at J, with 12 bases between the two ends. CDR1 and CDR2 (germline): SGHAT, FQNNGV. This CDR3 is CASSSLRQDTGELFF. The CDR3 DNA reads TGTGCCAGCAGCTCGCTGAGACAGGACACCGGGGAGCTGTTTTTT.

The chain is built from TRBV6-6 and TRBJ2-7, with D possibly matching TRBD1 (6 bases). Germline lookup yields CDR1 MNHNY and CDR2 SVGAGI (reference sequence). The CDR3 contains 11 residues. Trimming stripped 5 bases from V and 9 bases from J, with 11 bases between. The CDR3 DNA reads TGTGCCAGCAGTGCACAGGGAAGGCAGTACTTC. Amino acids: CASSAQGRQYF.

Worth noting for this clonotype: Its ends do not fully match the called genes, so a read error is possible. This sequence joins TRBV29-1 and TRBJ2-7, with TRBD2 matching 14 bases. Germline V gene sequence: CDR1 SQVTM, CDR2 ANQGSEA. The CDR3 runs to 16 residues. DNA of the CDR3: TGCAGCGTATGGACTAGCGGGGGGAGGAGTCCGTACGAGCAGTCCTTC. It translates to CSVWTSGGRSPYEQSF.

The chain couples TRBV11-2 to TRBJ2-3, with a weak D call TRBD2 (6 bases). Trimming stripped 3 bases from V and 9 bases from J, with 19 bases between. This CDR3 comprises 15 residues. Germline loops: CDR1 SGHAT, CDR2 FQNNGV. CDR3 region: CASSFVGGTLWTQYF. The CDR3 nucleotides read TGTGCCAGCAGCTTCGTCGGGGGTACACTCTGGACGCAGTATTTT. Supplemented by reference TRBV11-2 and TRBJ2-3, the full variable domain reads EAGVAQSPRYKIIEKRQSVAFWCNPISGHATLYWYQQILGQGPKLLIQFQNNGVVDDSQLPKDRFSAERLKGVDSTLKIQPAKLEDSAVYLCASSFVGGTLWTQYFGPGTRLTVL.

This clonotype was seen many times. This sequence joins TRBV5-1 and TRBJ2-2; 14 nucleotides line up with TRBD2. Germline V gene lookup returns CDR1 SGHRS and CDR2 YFSETQ. The CDR3 consists of 17 residues. V dropped 4 bases and J dropped 2; count of bases not matched to a gene: 4. As DNA, the CDR3 is TGCGCCAGCAGCATTGGACTAGCGGGAGGAAACACCGGGGAGCTGTTTTTT. This gives the protein CASSIGLAGGNTGELFF. Filled out from reference TRBV5-1 and TRBJ2-2, the complete variable domain reads KAGVTQTPRYLIKTRGQQVTLSCSPISGHRSVSWYQQTPGQGLQFLFEYFSETQRNKGNFPGRFSGRQFSNSRSEMNVSTLELGDSALYLCASSIGLAGGNTGELFFGEGSRLTVL.

A note on this clonotype: One end of the junction does not line up with germline, which may come from a read error. The chain joins TRBV11-2 to TRBJ2-3; D not resolved. Germline CDR1 SGHAT, CDR2 FQNNGV. The CDR3 extends over 16 amino acids. CDR3 sequence (DNA): TGTGCCAGCAGCTCTGGGCCGCCGCTGAGCACAGATACGCAATATTTT. Its translation: CASSSGPPLSTDTQYF.

This clonotype has only a few counts. A read error may account for a junction end that differs from germline. The chain combines TRBV4-1 with TRBJ2-2; D is possibly TRBD2 (6 bases). This CDR3 is built from 15 residues. Germline V gene sequence: CDR1 MGHRA, CDR2 YSYEKL. The CDR3 DNA sequence: TGCGCCAGCAGCCAGTTAGCGGTAGTGGGCGGGGAGCTTTTTTTT. It translates to CASSQLAVVGGELFF.

Remarks on this clonotype: An end of the junction differs from the germline gene, which may be a read error. V gene TRBV13 combines with J gene TRBJ2-3; D gene unclear. Germline V gene lookup returns CDR1 PRHDT and CDR2 FYEKMQ (reference sequence). CDR3 length equals 16 residues. CDR3 DNA: TGTGCCAGCATCTTAAGAGGTCGGCTGGTCCCAGATACGCAGTATTTT. Translation gives CASILRGRLVPDTQYF. Together with reference TRBV13 and TRBJ2-3, the CDR3 gives the full variable domain: AAGVIQSPRHLIKEKRETATLKCYPIPRHDTVYWYQQGPGQDPQFLISFYEKMQSDKGSIPDRFSAQQFSDYHSELNMSSLELGDSALYFCASILRGRLVPDTQYFGPGTRLTVL.

This clonotype was seen many times. The chain is built from TRBV10-3 and TRBJ2-2, with unresolved D. Germline CDR1 reads ENHRY; CDR2 reads SYGVKD. The CDR3 totals 13 residues. V lost 11 bases to trimming and J lost 5 bases, with 15 bases between them. CDR3 amino acids: CAFRGDSTGELFF. CDR3 DNA: TGTGCCTTCCGAGGCGATAGTACCGGGGAGCTGTTTTTT.

Comment on this clonotype: One end of the junction is discordant with germline, which a read error may explain. J is TRBJ2-5 and V is TRBV12-3 or TRBV12-4; D is tentatively TRBD1 or TRBD2 (7 bases each). This CDR3 region has 13 residues. The CDR3 bases are TGTCCCAGCAGCGGCGCAGCGGGACAGACCCAGTGGTTC. Translated, it gives CPSSGAAGQTQWF.

This clonotype was observed a handful of times. This chain connects TRBV20-1 to TRBJ2-1; D uncertain. Germline V lookup: CDR1 DFQATT, CDR2 SNEGSKA (reference sequence). The CDR3 has 13 amino acids. V was clipped by 6 bases and J by 5 bases, with 14 bases between them. The CDR3 region has the DNA TGCAGTGCCAGGTGGAGAAGAGACAATGAGCAGTTCTTC. Its protein product is CSARWRRDNEQFF.

Only a few counts were recorded for this clonotype. The chain links TRBV7-9 to TRBJ2-3, with 11 bases lining up with TRBD2. V trimming: 5 bases; J trimming: 7 bases; junction bases outside the gene matches: 8. The CDR3 covers 15 residues. Germline lookup yields CDR1 SEHNR and CDR2 FQNEAQ (reference sequence). The chain's CDR3 is CASSHPTSGIYTQYF. The CDR3 DNA reads TGTGCCAGCAGCCACCCGACTAGCGGGATATATACGCAGTATTTT.

Comments on this clonotype: A read error is possible here, since a much larger clone lies one base away. The V call is TRBV5-1, the J call TRBJ2-7; D possibly corresponds to TRBD2 (5 bases). V lost 10 bases and J 5 bases, leaving 19 bases between the germline ends. The CDR3 covers 13 residues. Germline CDR1 reads SGHRS; CDR2 reads YFSETQ. The CDR3 region is CAGGADGSNEQYF. The CDR3 bases are TGCGCCGGCGGAGCGGATGGGAGTAACGAGCAGTACTTC.

The chain employs TRBV11-2 and TRBJ2-7, with D possibly being TRBD1 (5 bases). CDR1 is SGHAT, CDR2 FQNNGV, per germline. With 7 bases removed from V and 7 bases from J, the gap between germline ends came to 23 bases. CDR3 size: 15 residues. The CDR3 DNA reads TGTGCCAGCACGCCCACTGGGGCTTTGGTGAGGGAGCAGTACTTC. Its translation: CASTPTGALVREQYF.

This clonotype appeared many times. The V and J genes are TRBV11-2 and TRBJ2-7; tentatively, D is TRBD2 (6 bases). V gave up 5 bases and J gave up 2 bases, with 13 bases separating them. There are 14 residues in the CDR3. The germline V gene encodes CDR1 SGHAT and CDR2 FQNNGV. For the CDR3, the DNA is TGTGCCAGCAGCCCGCCGGGAGAGCCCTACGAGCAGTACTTC. Its translation is CASSPPGEPYEQYF.

This chain uses TRBV7-3 with TRBJ2-7; a possible D gene is TRBD2 (6 bases). Germline CDR1 is SGHTA and CDR2 is FQGTGA. Deletions cut 3 bases from V and 2 bases from J, with 11 bases between. The CDR3 sequence is 14 residues long. The CDR3, as DNA: TGTGCCAGCAGCTTCGGAGGGGCCCCCTACGAGCAGTACTTC. This sequence encodes CASSFGGAPYEQYF.

This clonotype turned up a few times. An end of the junction does not agree with germline; a read error may underlie this. The chain uses TRBV4-2 and TRBJ2-7, with TRBD2 matching over 14 bases. CDR1 LGHNA and CDR2 YNFKEQ come from the germline V gene. This CDR3 spans 14 amino acids. The CDR3 here is CASSRTGTSGSYHF. The CDR3 DNA reads TGTGCCAGCAGTAGAACCGGGACTAGCGGGAGTTATCACTTC.

This clonotype was recorded a few times. The chain has TRBV7-9 and TRBJ2-7; D gene unclear. Germline lookup yields CDR1 SEHNR and CDR2 FQNEAQ (reference sequence). The germline V and J ends were trimmed by 8 bases and 1 base, with 6 bases remaining between them. The CDR3 totals 11 residues. In nucleotides, the CDR3 is TGTGCCAGCGGAGATTCCTACGAGCAGTACTTC. It yields the protein CASGDSYEQYF.

This clonotype was seen a single time. The genes are TRBV29-1 and TRBJ2-6; no clear D gene. The V gene lost 0 bases and the J gene lost 1 base, with 7 bases spanning the gap. In germline, CDR1 is SQVTM, CDR2 ANQGSEA. This CDR3 comprises 15 residues. The CDR3 nucleotides read TGCAGCGTTGAAGACGGTTGGTCTGGGGCCAACGTCCTGACTTTC. Protein product: CSVEDGWSGANVLTF.

In the case of this clonotype: An end of the junction does not agree with germline; a read error may underlie this. This chain connects TRBV20-1 to TRBJ2-2, with D maybe TRBD2 (6 bases). This CDR3 has 13 amino acids. The germline CDR1 and CDR2 sequences are DFQATT and SNEGSKA (reference sequence). In nucleotides, the CDR3 is TGCAGTGCGAGAGCGGTGAGTGGCGGGGAGCTGTTCTTT. Protein product: CSARAVSGGELFF.

This chain joins TRBV24-1 and TRBJ2-2, with D possibly matching TRBD2 (6 bases). Trimming shortened V by 5 bases and J by 7 bases, and 16 bases separated the two germline ends. CDR1 is KGHDR and CDR2 is SFDVKD in the germline V gene. The CDR3 extends over 15 amino acids. CDR3 in amino acids: CATSGRRELDGELFF. For the CDR3, the DNA is TGTGCCACCAGTGGACGTCGGGAGCTGGACGGGGAGCTGTTTTTT.

In regard to this clonotype: No conserved phenylalanine or tryptophan ends this CDR3, so it is likely a read error. The J gene is TRBJ2-7, the V gene TRBV5-1; D is possibly TRBD2 (5 bases). This CDR3 spans 14 amino acids. Germline CDR1 reads SGHRS; CDR2 reads YFSETQ. The V and J ends lost 1 base and 5 bases respectively, with 13 bases between them. This CDR3 is CASSLCLGLDEQYY. CDR3 DNA: TGCGCCAGCAGCTTGTGCCTAGGACTCGACGAGCAGTACTAC.

The chain couples TRBV29-1 to TRBJ2-7, with 8 bases matching TRBD1. This CDR3 is built from 12 residues. J lost 4 bases, V lost 7 bases, and 6 bases had no gene match. Germline V lookup: CDR1 SQVTM, CDR2 ANQGSEA. As DNA, the CDR3 is TGCAGCGCCGGGACAGGTGGATACGAGCAGTACTTC. This encodes CSAGTGGYEQYF.

Relative to its sample, this clonotype is medium-sized. The chain recombines TRBV29-1 with TRBJ1-1, with a possible D match to TRBD1 (5 bases). Germline V gene data show CDR1 as SQVTM and CDR2 as ANQGSEA. The CDR3 extends over 13 amino acids. V was pared by 4 bases and J by 5 bases, with 14 bases between. The CDR3 DNA reads as TGCAGCGTTGGGCTAGGGACGGGAACTGAAGCTTTCTTT. This translates into CSVGLGTGTEAFF.

The J gene is TRBJ2-3, the V gene TRBV11-2; 7 bases map to TRBD2. CDR1 and CDR2 (germline): SGHAT, FQNNGV. V shed 1 base and J 3 bases; nucleotides not matched to a gene: 4. The CDR3 loop spans 15 amino acids. The chain's CDR3 is CASSLVVGGTDTQYF. The DNA of the CDR3 is TGTGCCAGCAGCTTAGTGGTGGGAGGGACAGATACGCAGTATTTT.

This clonotype was recorded many times. V is TRBV29-1 and J is TRBJ2-3, with 8 bases that match TRBD1. This CDR3 contains 12 residues. V gave up 4 bases and J gave up 6 bases; unmatched junction bases: 3. Germline assignment: CDR1 SQVTM and CDR2 ANQGSEA. The CDR3 region is CSVGQGIDTQYF. As DNA, the CDR3 is TGCAGCGTTGGACAGGGGATTGATACGCAGTATTTT.

Note on this clonotype: The CDR3 ends on some other residue instead of the conserved phenylalanine or tryptophan, so this is likely a read error. The chain has TRBV29-1 and TRBJ2-5; D is uncertain. This CDR3 is 13 amino acids long. V lost 3 bases and J lost 1, with 9 bases in between. Germline V gene data show CDR1 as SQVTM and CDR2 as ANQGSEA. CDR3 region: CSVELVSQETQYL. The CDR3 coding sequence is TGCAGCGTTGAGTTGGTGAGCCAAGAGACCCAGTACCTC.